These 4 T cell receptor beta chains came from one sample sequenced in a study of blood T cell repertoires in COVID-19. Produced via immunoSEQ multiplex PCR; TCRdb's table is partial and in-frame only. The sample carries about 34,000 clones, about 90% recorded once. The sample comprised peripheral blood. These receptors all come from a man between 60 and 70 years old with active COVID-19.

The chain employs TRBV5-1 and TRBJ1-5; TRBD1 is a possible D gene (5 bases). The CDR3 has 14 amino acids. The V gene's germline CDR1 is SGHRS and CDR2 YFSETQ. Trimming cost V 3 bases and J 6 bases, with 13 bases left between them. CDR3: CASSWMGGSQPQHF. CDR3 in DNA: TGCGCCAGCAGCTGGATGGGGGGTAGTCAGCCCCAGCATTTT.

The rearrangement links TRBV5-4 to TRBJ2-2; D perhaps matches TRBD2 (5 bases). Germline-derived CDR1 and CDR2 are SGHNT and YYREEE (reference sequence). This CDR3 has 16 amino acids. V lost 1 base to trimming and J lost 0 bases, with 10 bases between them. The CDR3 nucleotides are TGTGCCAGCAGCTTGTCTTGGACTTCGAACACCGGGGAGCTGTTTTTT. It translates to CASSLSWTSNTGELFF.

Only a few counts were recorded for this clone. The CDR3 nucleotides read TGTGCCAGTAGTATGGCAGGGGCCTCATCCTACGAGCAGTACTTC. Its protein product is CASSMAGASSYEQYF. This chain uses TRBV19 with TRBJ2-7, with D perhaps matching TRBD1 (6 bases). Germline CDR1 LNHDA, CDR2 SQIVND (reference sequence). CDR3 length: 15 residues. Trimming took 3 bases from V and 1 from J, leaving 13 bases between them.

This sequence joins TRBV6-5 and TRBJ2-2, with D perhaps TRBD1 (5 bases). V was pared by 4 bases and J by 6 bases, with 9 bases between. Germline V gene lookup returns CDR1 MNHEY and CDR2 SVGAGI. This CDR3 contains 13 residues. The CDR3 region is CASSSRGPGELFF. DNA of the CDR3: TGTGCCAGCAGTTCAAGGGGCCCCGGGGAGCTGTTTTTT.